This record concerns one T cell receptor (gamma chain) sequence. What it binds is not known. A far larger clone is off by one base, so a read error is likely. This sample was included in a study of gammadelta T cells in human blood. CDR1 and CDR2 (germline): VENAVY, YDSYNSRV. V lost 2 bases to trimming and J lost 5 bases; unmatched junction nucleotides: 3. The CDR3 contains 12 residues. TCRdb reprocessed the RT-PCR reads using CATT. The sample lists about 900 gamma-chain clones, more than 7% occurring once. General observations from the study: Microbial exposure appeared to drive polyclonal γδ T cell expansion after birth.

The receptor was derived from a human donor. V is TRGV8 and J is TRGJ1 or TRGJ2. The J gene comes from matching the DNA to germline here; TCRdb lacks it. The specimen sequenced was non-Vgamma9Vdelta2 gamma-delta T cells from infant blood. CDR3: CATWDKDYKKLF. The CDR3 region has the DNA TGTGCCACCTGGGATAAGGATTATAAGAAACTCTTT.